A single sample is the source of the 2 T cell receptor beta chains below, sequenced in a study of blood T cell repertoires in COVID-19. Profiled with immunoSEQ multiplex PCR; TCRdb holds only in-frame clones, not every one. The sample contains more than 150,000 clones, approximately 81% of which appear only once. Sequencing used peripheral blood. The source of these receptors is a man aged 18 to 30 with active or convalescent COVID-19.

This chain links TRBV4-3 with TRBJ1-4; 11 nucleotides line up with TRBD1. Germline V gives CDR1 LGHNA, CDR2 YSLEER. The CDR3 is 15 residues long. Germline trimming cut 2 bases from V and 8 bases from J; bases unmatched to any gene: 4. The CDR3 is CASSQQGTGGEKLFF. CDR3 DNA: TGCGCCAGCAGCCAACAAGGGACAGGGGGGGAAAAACTGTTTTTT.

The genes are TRBV25-1 and TRBJ1-3; D unresolved. The CDR3 contains 16 residues. CDR1 is MGHDK and CDR2 is SYGVNS in the germline V gene. Trimming pared 7 bases from V and 0 bases from J, leaving 16 bases between. DNA for the CDR3: TGTGCCAGCACCCTGGCACGGGTTTACTCTGGAAACACCATATATTTT. This gives the protein CASTLARVYSGNTIYF.